This T cell receptor beta chain was sequenced during a study of beta chain features in type 1 diabetes. Broader study findings: When Type 1 diabetes patients were examined, their TCRB CDR3s proved moderately but significantly shorter in all four CD4+ subsets.

Staining for CD45RO/CCR7/CD25/CD127/CD95/CD27 allowed sorting of CD4+ naive, central memory, regulatory and stem cell-like memory cells. This clone has only a few counts. Its antigen is not identified. Germline V gives CDR1 SGHVS, CDR2 FNYEAQ. V was pared by 0 bases and J by 1 base, with 10 bases of the junction left unmatched. The CDR3 has 18 residues. TCRB transcripts that were expressed got sequenced, as all of the isolated RNA had been reverse transcribed. Profiling relied on immunoSEQ multiplex PCR, and the TCRdb table lists in-frame clones only, not all of them. The sample lists roughly 140,000 clones; over 9% were seen once.

The chain is built from TRBV7-6 and TRBJ2-5; 8 nucleotides match TRBD2. The sequencing sample was made of central memory CD4+ T cells from blood. The sequence was collected from a man aged 25-45 years with type 1 diabetes. Here the CDR3 DNA reads TGTGCCAGCAGCTTAGCAGAGCGGGAGTTCTTAGGCCAAGAGACCCAGTACTTC. As protein: CASSLAEREFLGQETQYF.